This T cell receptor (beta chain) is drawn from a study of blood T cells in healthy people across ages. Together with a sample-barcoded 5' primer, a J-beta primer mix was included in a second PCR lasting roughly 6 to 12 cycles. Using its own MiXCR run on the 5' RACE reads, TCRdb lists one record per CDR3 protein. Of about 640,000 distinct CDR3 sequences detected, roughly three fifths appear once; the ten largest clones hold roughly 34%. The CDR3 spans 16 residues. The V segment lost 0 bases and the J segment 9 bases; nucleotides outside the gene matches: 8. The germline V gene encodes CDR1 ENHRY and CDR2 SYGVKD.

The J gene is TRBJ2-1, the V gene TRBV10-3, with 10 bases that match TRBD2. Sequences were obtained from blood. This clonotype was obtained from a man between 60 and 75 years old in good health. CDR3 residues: CAISESPSGGAVEQFF. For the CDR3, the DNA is TGTGCCATCAGTGAGTCGCCCAGCGGGGGGGCCGTTGAGCAGTTCTTC.